The present TCR beta chain was sequenced within a study of metastatic and nonmetastatic thyroid tumors. Not a single patient had been given any form of treatment at any point before undergoing thyroid surgery. Using MiXCR, TCRdb reanalyzed the PCR reads. The table has about 35,000 clones, around 31% seen once. This CDR3 spans 13 amino acids. V dropped 6 bases and J dropped 2 bases, with 14 bases sitting between them. The germline V gene encodes CDR1 DFQATT and CDR2 SNEGSKA (reference sequence). This chain connects TRBV20-1 to TRBJ2-7; no clear D. Sequenced material: tumor tissue. The sequence was collected from a female donor with papillary thyroid cancer or a benign thyroid nodule (not recorded which). Some clones in this sample may be carry-over from other donors' samples. The CDR3 coding sequence is TGCAGTGCAACACGTCAGTCAACCTACGAGCAGTACTTC. This encodes CSATRQSTYEQYF.